The clone carrying this TCR beta chain has just one count. This sample is part of a study of blood T cell repertoires in COVID-19. As for the study in general: PBMCs, B-cell-depleted T cells, or T cells were the source of the cDNA or gDNA that made up the material.

In the original workflow: Estimated nucleated cell counts came from reference gene primer amplification. Some clones are missing from TCRdb's copy, which holds only in-frame ones; the method was immunoSEQ multiplex PCR. D and trimming were read from the DNA, whereas the V and J calls and clone size are those reported in that table. The data contain approximately 230,000 clones, 86% of them singletons. The cohort comprised adults aged about 18 to 89 years residing in approximately 25 US areas. Trimming left V 0 bases short and J 4 bases short, with 15 bases between. Germline CDR1 reads MNHNS; CDR2 reads SASEGT. The CDR3 totals 16 residues.

What was sequenced was PBMCs or T cells enriched from blood (not recorded which). J is TRBJ1-2 and V is TRBV6-1, with D unclear. This clonotype was sampled from a middle-aged man who had recovered from COVID-19. The CDR3 spells CASSEAAGGWAYGYTF. CDR3 sequence (DNA): TGTGCCAGCAGTGAAGCAGCGGGAGGATGGGCCTATGGCTACACCTTC.